This T cell receptor beta chain was recorded in a study of CD8 T cells in ankylosing spondylitis. Overall study results and limits: What appeared characteristic of ankylosing spondylitis blood was a TCR beta motif of under 10 highly homologous variants.

Notes on this clonotype: Its antigen is not identified.

TCRdb re-derived calls from the 5' RACE reads in MiXCR, one entry per CDR3 protein. The table has under 250,000 distinct CDR3 sequences, about 7% seen once; the top ten hold 14%. V gave up 2 bases and J gave up 3 bases; unmatched junction bases: 6. Germline lookup yields CDR1 MNHNS and CDR2 SASEGT. The CDR3 is 16 amino acids. The receptor was isolated from a male donor with ankylosing spondylitis. The chain couples TRBV6-1 to TRBJ2-7; 11 bases agree with TRBD1. The sample comprised blood, either unsorted or a sorted T cell fraction (not recorded which). The CDR3 DNA follows: TGTGCCAGCAGTGAACCCTGGGACAGGGGGAACTACGAGCAGTACTTC. Protein sequence: CASSEPWDRGNYEQYF.